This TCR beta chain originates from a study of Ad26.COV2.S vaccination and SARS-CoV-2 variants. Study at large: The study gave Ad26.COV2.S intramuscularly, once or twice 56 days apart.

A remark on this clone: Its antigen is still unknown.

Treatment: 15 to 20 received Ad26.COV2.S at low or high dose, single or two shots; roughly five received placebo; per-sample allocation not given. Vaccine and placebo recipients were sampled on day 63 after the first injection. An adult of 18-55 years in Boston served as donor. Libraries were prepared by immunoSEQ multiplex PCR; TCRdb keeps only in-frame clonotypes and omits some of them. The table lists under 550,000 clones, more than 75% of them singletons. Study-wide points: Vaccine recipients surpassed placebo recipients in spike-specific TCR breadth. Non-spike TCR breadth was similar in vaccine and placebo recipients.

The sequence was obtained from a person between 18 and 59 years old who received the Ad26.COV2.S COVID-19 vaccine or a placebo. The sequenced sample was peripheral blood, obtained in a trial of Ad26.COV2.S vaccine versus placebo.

This chain's CDR3 is CASSYLWGSTYEQYF. The CDR3 DNA sequence: TGTGCCAGCAGTTACCTATGGGGGTCCACCTACGAGCAGTACTTC. V is TRBV28 and J is TRBJ2-7, with D possibly being TRBD1 or TRBD2 (5 bases each). This CDR3 spans 15 amino acids. The germline gives CDR1 MDHEN, CDR2 SYDVKM. The germline V and J ends were trimmed by 4 bases and 2 bases, with 15 bases remaining between them.